In this sample, the clone carrying this T cell receptor beta chain turned up many times. The data stem from a study of control samples from healthy donors and cancer patients. Produced via immunoSEQ multiplex PCR; TCRdb's table is partial and in-frame only. This sample has about 140,000 clones; 91% occur once, and the top ten carry less than 8.5%. Sequencing used blood. The clonotype originates from a man aged 18 to 29 in good health.

The CDR3, as DNA: TGTGCCAGCAGTGAAAGGGGGAGGAGGGACATTCAGTACTTC. This gives the protein CASSERGRRDIQYF. The chain carries TRBV25-1 and TRBJ2-4; D possibly matches TRBD1 or TRBD2 (6 bases each). The V and J ends lost 2 bases and 8 bases respectively, with 13 bases between them. The CDR3 is 14 residues long. Germline V gene data show CDR1 as MGHDK and CDR2 as SYGVNS.